This entry lists 10 T cell receptor beta chains sequenced from one sample in a study of response to subunit inactivated influenza vaccine. TCRdb fed the RT-PCR reads into MiXCR, producing one record per CDR3 protein. The data hold about half a million distinct CDR3 sequences, with about 25% observed a single time. The material was CD4+ T cells sorted from PBMCs, obtained roughly 5 days after vaccination. These receptors all stem from a man in his fifties who received an inactivated influenza vaccine.

There are a few counts of this clonotype. This chain joins TRBV4-2 and TRBJ2-3; TRBD1 agrees at 10 bases. J lost 9 bases, V lost 4 bases, and 16 bases had no gene match. This CDR3 has 17 residues. The V gene's germline CDR1 is LGHNA and CDR2 YNFKEQ. This CDR3 is CASSRDPRDRGSGTQYF. Written as DNA, the CDR3 is TGTGCCAGCAGCCGAGACCCCCGGGACAGGGGTTCGGGGACGCAGTATTTT.

This chain uses TRBV5-1 with TRBJ2-4, with D perhaps matching TRBD1 or TRBD2 (5 bases each). V was trimmed by 0 bases and J by 8 bases, leaving 15 bases between them. Germline V gene sequence: CDR1 SGHRS, CDR2 YFSETQ. There are 15 residues in the CDR3. The CDR3 DNA reads TGCGCCAGCAGCTTGGTTCCAGGGAGCCCCGACATTCAGTACTTC. Its protein product is CASSLVPGSPDIQYF.

This chain joins TRBV12-3 or TRBV12-4 and TRBJ1-2; D remains unclear. V lost 6 bases, J lost 6 bases, and 14 bases lay in between. This CDR3 region has 13 residues. The CDR3 is CASSRRVTNGYTF. In DNA form, the CDR3 reads TGTGCCAGCAGCCGAAGGGTTACTAATGGCTACACCTTC.

J is TRBJ2-5 and V is TRBV20-1; 9 bases are a match to TRBD2. The V segment lost 6 bases and the J segment 5 bases; nucleotides outside the gene matches: 10. Germline CDR1 is DFQATT and CDR2 is SNEGSKA (reference sequence). The CDR3 consists of 14 residues. The CDR3 region is CSAEREEVFETQYF. DNA of the CDR3: TGCAGTGCAGAGCGGGAGGAGGTCTTTGAGACCCAGTACTTC.

V is TRBV6-1 and J is TRBJ1-1; 7 bases map to TRBD1. The CDR3 has 17 residues. Losses at the gene ends were 2 bases for V and 4 bases for J; bases not matched to a gene: 13. The germline CDR1 and CDR2 sequences are MNHNS and SASEGT. The CDR3 loop is CASSEWAGGMSGTEAFF. The CDR3 nucleotides are TGTGCCAGCAGTGAATGGGCAGGGGGTATGTCGGGCACTGAAGCTTTCTTT.

V gene TRBV15 combines with J gene TRBJ1-1; D gene uncertain. V was trimmed by 0 bases and J by 4 bases, leaving 12 bases between them. The germline V gene encodes CDR1 LNHNV and CDR2 YYDKDF (reference sequence). CDR3 size: 15 residues. The CDR3 reads CATSRDLIRTTEAFF. In DNA, the CDR3 is TGTGCCACCAGCAGAGATTTAATAAGGACCACTGAAGCTTTCTTT.

The J gene is TRBJ2-6, the V gene TRBV18, with D hard to call. V was cut by 4 bases and J by 0 bases, with 10 bases left in between. Germline V gives CDR1 KGHSH, CDR2 LQKENI. This CDR3 is built from 16 residues. The CDR3 is CASSLTVPSGANVLTF. The CDR3 DNA is TGTGCCAGCTCACTCACCGTCCCCTCTGGGGCCAACGTCCTGACTTTC.

Many counts were recorded for this clonotype. V is TRBV12-3 or TRBV12-4 and J is TRBJ2-3, with TRBD2 matching over 7 bases. This CDR3 has 15 residues. V lost 6 bases, J lost 0 bases, and 6 bases stayed unmatched. The CDR3 DNA reads as TGTGCCAGCAGCCGTAGCGGGTCTAGCACAGATACGCAGTATTTT. Protein: CASSRSGSSTDTQYF.

This clonotype was counted between two and nine times. V gene TRBV5-1 combines with J gene TRBJ2-3, with D possibly TRBD2 on 5 matching bases. Germline V gene data show CDR1 as SGHRS and CDR2 as YFSETQ. V was cut by 0 bases and J by 2 bases, with 7 bases left in between. The CDR3 loop spans 14 amino acids. The CDR3 is CASSLVTTTDTQYF. CDR3 coding DNA: TGCGCCAGCAGCTTGGTGACTACCACAGATACGCAGTATTTT.

This chain uses TRBV7-9 with TRBJ2-3, with D maybe TRBD1 (6 bases). Germline CDR1 is SEHNR and CDR2 is FQNEAQ (reference sequence). The CDR3 runs 15 residues. V was clipped by 0 bases and J by 4 bases, with 11 bases between them. The CDR3 region is CASSLAQGQSDTQYF. CDR3 DNA: TGTGCCAGCAGCTTAGCGCAGGGGCAGTCAGATACGCAGTATTTT.